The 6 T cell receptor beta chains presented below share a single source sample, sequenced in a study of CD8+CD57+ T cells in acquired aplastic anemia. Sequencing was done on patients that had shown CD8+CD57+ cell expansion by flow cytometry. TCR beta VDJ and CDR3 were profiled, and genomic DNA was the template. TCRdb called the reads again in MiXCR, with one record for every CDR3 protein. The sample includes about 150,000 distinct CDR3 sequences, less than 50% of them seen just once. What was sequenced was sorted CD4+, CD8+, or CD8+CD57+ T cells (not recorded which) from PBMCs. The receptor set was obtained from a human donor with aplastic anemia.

The CDR3 region has the DNA TGTGCCAGCAGTCTCCGGGGACAGGGGGCTTCTGGGGCCAACGTCCTGACTTTC. This gives the protein CASSLRGQGASGANVLTF. The genes are TRBV2 and TRBJ2-6; 12 bases map to TRBD1. With V trimmed by 5 bases and J by 1 base, 6 bases remained unmatched. The CDR3 is 18 amino acids. Germline CDR1 and CDR2: SNHLY and FYNNEI. The variable domain in full, completed from reference TRBV2 and TRBJ2-6, reads EPEVTQTPSHQVTQMGQEVILRCVPISNHLYFYWYRQILGQKVEFLVSFYNNEISEKSEIFDDQFSVERPDGSNFTLKIRSTKLEDSAMYFCASSLRGQGASGANVLTFGAGSRLTVL.

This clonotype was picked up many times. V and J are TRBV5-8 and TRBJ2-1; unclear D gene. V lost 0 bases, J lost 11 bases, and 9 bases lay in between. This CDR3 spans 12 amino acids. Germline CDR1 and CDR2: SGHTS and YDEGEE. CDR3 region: CASSLDRTKQFF. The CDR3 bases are TGTGCCAGCAGCTTGGATAGGACCAAGCAGTTCTTC. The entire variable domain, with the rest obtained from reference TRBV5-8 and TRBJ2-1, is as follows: EAGVTQSPTHLIKTRGQQATLRCSPISGHTSVYWYQQALGLGLQFLLWYDEGEERNRGNFPPRFSGRQFPNYSSELNVNALELEDSALYLCASSLDRTKQFFGPGTRLTVL.

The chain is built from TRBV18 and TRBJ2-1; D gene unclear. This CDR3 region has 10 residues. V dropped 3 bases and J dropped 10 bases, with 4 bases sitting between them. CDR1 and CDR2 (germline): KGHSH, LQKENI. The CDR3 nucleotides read TGTGCCAGCTCACCTGGGGAGCAGTTCTTC. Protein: CASSPGEQFF.

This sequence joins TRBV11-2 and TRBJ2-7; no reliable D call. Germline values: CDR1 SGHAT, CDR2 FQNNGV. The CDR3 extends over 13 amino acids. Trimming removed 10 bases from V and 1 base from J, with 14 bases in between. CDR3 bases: TGTGCCACCAGGCCGGACCCATCCTACGAGCAGTACTTC. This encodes CATRPDPSYEQYF.

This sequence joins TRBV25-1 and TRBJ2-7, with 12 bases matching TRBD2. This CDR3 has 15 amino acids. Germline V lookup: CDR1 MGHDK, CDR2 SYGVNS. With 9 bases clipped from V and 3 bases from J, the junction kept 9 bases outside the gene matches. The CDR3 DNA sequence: TGTGCCAGTAGCCTCCTAGCGGGGGGGCACTACGAGCAGTACTTC. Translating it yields CASSLLAGGHYEQYF.

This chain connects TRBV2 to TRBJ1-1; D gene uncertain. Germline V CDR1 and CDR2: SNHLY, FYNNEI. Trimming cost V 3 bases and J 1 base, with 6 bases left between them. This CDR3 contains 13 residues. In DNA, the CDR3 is TGTGCCAGCAGTGAGGACGGGAACACTGAAGCTTTCTTT. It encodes CASSEDGNTEAFF.